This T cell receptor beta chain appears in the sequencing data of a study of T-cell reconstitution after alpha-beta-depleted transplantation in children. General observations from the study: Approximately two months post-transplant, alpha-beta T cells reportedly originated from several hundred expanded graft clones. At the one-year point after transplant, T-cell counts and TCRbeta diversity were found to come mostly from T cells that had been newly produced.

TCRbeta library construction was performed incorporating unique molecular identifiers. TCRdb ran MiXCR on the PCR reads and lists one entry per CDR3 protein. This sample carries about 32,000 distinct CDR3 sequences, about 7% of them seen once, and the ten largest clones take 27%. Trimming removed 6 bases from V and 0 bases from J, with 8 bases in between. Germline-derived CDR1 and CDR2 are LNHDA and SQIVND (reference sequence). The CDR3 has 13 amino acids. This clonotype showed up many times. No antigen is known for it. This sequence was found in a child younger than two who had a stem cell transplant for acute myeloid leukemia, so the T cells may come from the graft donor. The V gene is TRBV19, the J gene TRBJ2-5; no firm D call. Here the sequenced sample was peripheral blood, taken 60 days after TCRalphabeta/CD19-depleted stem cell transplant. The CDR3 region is CASSKRDQETQYF. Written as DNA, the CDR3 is TGTGCCAGTAGCAAACGAGACCAAGAGACCCAGTACTTC.